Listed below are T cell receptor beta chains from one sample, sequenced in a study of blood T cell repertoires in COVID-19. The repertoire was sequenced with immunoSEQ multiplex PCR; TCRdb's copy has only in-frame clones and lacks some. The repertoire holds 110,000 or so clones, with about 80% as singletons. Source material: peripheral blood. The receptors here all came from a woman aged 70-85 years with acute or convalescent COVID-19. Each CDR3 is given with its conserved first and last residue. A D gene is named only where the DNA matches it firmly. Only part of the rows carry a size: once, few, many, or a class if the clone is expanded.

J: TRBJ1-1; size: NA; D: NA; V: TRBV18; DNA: TGTGCCAGCTCACCATTTGGGGGGGCTGAAGCTTTCTTT; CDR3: CASSPFGGAEAFF
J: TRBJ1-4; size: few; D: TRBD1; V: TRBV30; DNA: TGTGCCTGGAGTGTACCGACGACAGGGCTAAATGAAAAACTGTTTTTT; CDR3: CAWSVPTTGLNEKLFF
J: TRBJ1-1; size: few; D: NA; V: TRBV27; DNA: TGTGCCAGCAGCTTAGGAGGTCCCTCGCTCCCATCCGGAAACACTGAAGCTTTCTTT; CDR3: CASSLGGPSLPSGNTEAFF
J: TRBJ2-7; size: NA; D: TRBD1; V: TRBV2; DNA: TGTGCCAGTATGTCGGGACAGGCTCCCTACGAGCAGTACTTC; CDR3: CASMSGQAPYEQYF
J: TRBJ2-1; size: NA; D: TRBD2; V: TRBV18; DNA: TGTGCCAGCTCACCTCTTAGCGGGGGAGGCAATGAGCAGTTCTTC; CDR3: CASSPLSGGGNEQFF
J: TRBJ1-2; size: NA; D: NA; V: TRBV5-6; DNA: TGTGCCAGCAGCTTGGGGGTTACGTCGGGGTATGGCTACACCTTC; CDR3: CASSLGVTSGYGYTF
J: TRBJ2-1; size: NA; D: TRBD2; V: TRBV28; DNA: TGTGCCAGCAGCACCATAGCGGGGGGGCCCGAGGGGCAGTTCTTC; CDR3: CASSTIAGGPEGQFF
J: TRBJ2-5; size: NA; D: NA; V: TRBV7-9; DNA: TGTGCCAGCAGTCCCCCAGGGGTCGGATTGGGAGAGACCCAGTACTTC; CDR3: CASSPPGVGLGETQYF
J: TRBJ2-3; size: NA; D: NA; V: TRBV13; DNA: TGTGCCAGCAGCCCCCACGGACCGGGGGAATTCACAGATACGCAGTATTTT; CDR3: CASSPHGPGEFTDTQYF
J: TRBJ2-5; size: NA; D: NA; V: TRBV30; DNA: TGTGCCTGGAGTGTATCTAGCCAAGAGACCCAGTACTTC; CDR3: CAWSVSSQETQYF
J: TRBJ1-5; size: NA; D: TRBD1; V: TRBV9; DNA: TGTGCCAGCAGCACCGGACAGGGTTTCAATCAGCCCCAGCATTTT; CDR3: CASSTGQGFNQPQHF
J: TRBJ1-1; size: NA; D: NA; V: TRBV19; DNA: TGTGCCAGTAGTGCTCTATGGGAGCCTGAAGCTTTCTTT; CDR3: CASSALWEPEAFF
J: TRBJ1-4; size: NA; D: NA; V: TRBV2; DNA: TGTGCCAGCAAAACACAGGGCGCAACTAATGAAAAACTGTTTTTT; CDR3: CASKTQGATNEKLFF
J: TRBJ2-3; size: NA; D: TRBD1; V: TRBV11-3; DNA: TGTGCCAGCAGCCGACAGGGGACAGATACGCAGTATTTT; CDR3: CASSRQGTDTQYF
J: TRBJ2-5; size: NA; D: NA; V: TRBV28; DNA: TGTGCCAGCAGCCCCTTGGACAGCCCGAGCGAGACCCAGTACTTC; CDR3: CASSPLDSPSETQYF
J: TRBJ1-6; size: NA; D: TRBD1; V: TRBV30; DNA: TGTGCCTCACAGGGGTCGAATTCACCCCTCCACTTT; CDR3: CASQGSNSPLHF
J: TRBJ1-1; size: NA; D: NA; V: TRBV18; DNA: TGTGCCAGCTCACAAGTAGGACAGCAAGCTTTCTTT; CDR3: CASSQVGQQAFF
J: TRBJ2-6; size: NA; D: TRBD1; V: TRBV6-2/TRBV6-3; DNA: TGTGCCAGCAGTTACCGGACAGGGTTGGGGTCTGGGGCCAACGTCCTGACTTTC; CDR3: CASSYRTGLGSGANVLTF
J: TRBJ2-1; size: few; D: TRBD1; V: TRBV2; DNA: TGTGCCAGCAGCATTGGGGGACAGGGTAACCATGAGCAGTTCTTC; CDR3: CASSIGGQGNHEQFF
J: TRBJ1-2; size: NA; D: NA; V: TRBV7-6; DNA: TGTGCCAGCAGCCCGTCAGCCCCAGCAGCGAGCTATGGCTACACCTTC; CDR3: CASSPSAPAASYGYTF
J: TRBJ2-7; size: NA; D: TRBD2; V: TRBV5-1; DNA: TGCGCCAGCTTTCGCCTTCGGGGGGGCCGGGGGGGGGAGCAGTACTTC; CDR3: CASFRLRGGRGGEQYF
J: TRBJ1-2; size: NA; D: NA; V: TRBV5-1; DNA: TGCGCCAGCAGCTCAGGACAGTCCTACTATGGCTACACCTTC; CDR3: CASSSGQSYYGYTF
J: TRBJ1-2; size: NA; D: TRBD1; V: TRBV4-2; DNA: TGTGCCAGCAGCCTGTATATTGGGACAGCTGGAGATGGCTACACCTTC; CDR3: CASSLYIGTAGDGYTF
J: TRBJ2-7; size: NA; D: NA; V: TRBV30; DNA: TGTGCCTGGGACAGGCAGGCCTACGAGCAGTACTTC; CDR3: CAWDRQAYEQYF